The present T cell receptor beta chain was sequenced within a study of cytomegalovirus exposure and HLA in healthy donors. General study results and limits: Across donors, most TCRs were seen rarely, yet some public ones were widespread.

As to this clone: Its antigen is unidentified.

CDR1 and CDR2 (germline): LNHNV, YYDKDF (reference sequence). V was shortened by 4 bases and J by 8 bases, with 14 bases between the two germline ends. The CDR3 covers 13 residues. Donors were drawn from the approximately 120-subject validation cohort, separate from the approximately 620-subject first cohort. The method was immunoSEQ multiplex PCR; TCRdb's version includes in-frame clones alone and lacks a portion of them. The data show 80,000 to 100,000 clones, roughly 87% seen once. This receptor was obtained from a woman in her thirties in good health and CMV-seronegative. Sequenced material: PBMCs. The chain links TRBV15 to TRBJ1-2; no firm D call. DNA for the CDR3: TGTGCCACCAGCACCCCAGAGGGCGCCGGCTACACCTTC. It is translated as CATSTPEGAGYTF.